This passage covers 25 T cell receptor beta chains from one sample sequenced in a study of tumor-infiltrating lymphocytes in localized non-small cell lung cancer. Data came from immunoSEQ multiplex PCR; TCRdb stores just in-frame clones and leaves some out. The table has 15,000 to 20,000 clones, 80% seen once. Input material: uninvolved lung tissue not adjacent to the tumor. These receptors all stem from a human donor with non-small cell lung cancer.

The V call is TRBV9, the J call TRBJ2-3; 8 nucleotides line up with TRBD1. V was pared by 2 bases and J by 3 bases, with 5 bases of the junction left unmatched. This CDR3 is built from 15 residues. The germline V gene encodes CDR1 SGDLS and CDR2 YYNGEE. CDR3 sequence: CASSVGTGLTDTQYF. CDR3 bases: TGTGCCAGCAGCGTGGGGACAGGTTTAACAGATACGCAGTATTTT.

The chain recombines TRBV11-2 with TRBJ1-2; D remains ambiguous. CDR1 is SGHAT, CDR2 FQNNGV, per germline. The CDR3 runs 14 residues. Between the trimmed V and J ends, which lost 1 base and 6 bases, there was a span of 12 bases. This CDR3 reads CASSLGRETDGYTF. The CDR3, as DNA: TGTGCCAGCAGCTTAGGCCGGGAGACGGATGGCTACACCTTC.

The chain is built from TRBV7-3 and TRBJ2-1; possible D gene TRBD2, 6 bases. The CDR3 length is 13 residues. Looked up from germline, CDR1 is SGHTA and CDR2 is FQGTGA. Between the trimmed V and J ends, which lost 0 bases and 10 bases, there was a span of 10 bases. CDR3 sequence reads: CASSLTGSGEQFF. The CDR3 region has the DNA TGTGCCAGCAGCTTAACAGGTAGCGGAGAGCAGTTCTTC.

The CDR3 DNA reads as TGTGCCAGCAGCTTGATCGGAGGACAGGGTAGTCAGTACTTC. This gives the protein CASSLIGGQGSQYF. This sequence joins TRBV11-2 and TRBJ2-5; 8 bases map to TRBD1. CDR3 length: 14 amino acids. Germline assignment: CDR1 SGHAT and CDR2 FQNNGV. V gave up 3 bases and J gave up 11 bases; unmatched junction bases: 11.

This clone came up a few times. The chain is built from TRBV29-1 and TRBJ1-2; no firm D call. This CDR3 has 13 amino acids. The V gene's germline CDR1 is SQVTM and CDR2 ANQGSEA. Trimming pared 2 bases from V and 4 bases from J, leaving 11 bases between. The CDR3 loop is CSVESGRVYGYTF. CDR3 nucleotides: TGCAGCGTTGAATCCGGGAGAGTCTATGGCTACACCTTC. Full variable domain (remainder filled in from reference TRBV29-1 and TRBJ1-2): SAVISQKPSRDICQRGTSLTIQCQVDSQVTMMFWYRQQPGQSLTLIATANQGSEATYESGFVIDKFPISRPNLTFSTLTVSNMSPEDSSIYLCSVESGRVYGYTFGSGTRLTVV.

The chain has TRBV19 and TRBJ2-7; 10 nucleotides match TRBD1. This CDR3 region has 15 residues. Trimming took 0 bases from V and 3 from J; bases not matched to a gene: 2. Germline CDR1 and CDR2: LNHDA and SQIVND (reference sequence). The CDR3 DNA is TGTGCCAGTAGTATAGAGAGGGACAGGGGCTACGAGCAGTACTTC. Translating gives CASSIERDRGYEQYF.

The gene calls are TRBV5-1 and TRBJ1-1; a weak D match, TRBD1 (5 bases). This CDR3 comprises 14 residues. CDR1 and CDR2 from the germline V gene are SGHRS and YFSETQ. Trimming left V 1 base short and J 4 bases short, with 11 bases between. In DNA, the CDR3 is TGCGCCAGCAGCTTGAGAGGGGATAGCACTGAAGCTTTCTTT. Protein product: CASSLRGDSTEAFF.

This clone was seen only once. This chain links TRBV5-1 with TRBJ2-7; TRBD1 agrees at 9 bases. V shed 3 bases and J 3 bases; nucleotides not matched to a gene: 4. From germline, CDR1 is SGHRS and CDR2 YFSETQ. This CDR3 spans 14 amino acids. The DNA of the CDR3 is TGCGCCAGCAGCTGGGGGGGACAGGGCTACGAGCAGTACTTC. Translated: CASSWGGQGYEQYF.

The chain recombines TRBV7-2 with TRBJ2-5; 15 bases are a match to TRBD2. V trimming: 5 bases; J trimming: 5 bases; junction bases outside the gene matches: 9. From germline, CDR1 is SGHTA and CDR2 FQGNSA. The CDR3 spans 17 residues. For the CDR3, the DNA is TGTGCCAGCAGCCAGCCGGGACTAGCGGGAGGAGGGGAGACCCAGTACTTC. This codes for CASSQPGLAGGGETQYF. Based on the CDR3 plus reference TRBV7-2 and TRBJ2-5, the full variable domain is GAGVSQSPSNKVTEKGKDVELRCDPISGHTALYWYRQSLGQGLEFLIYFQGNSAPDKSGLPSDRFSAERTGGSVSTLTIQRTQQEDSAVYLCASSQPGLAGGGETQYFGPGTRLLVL.

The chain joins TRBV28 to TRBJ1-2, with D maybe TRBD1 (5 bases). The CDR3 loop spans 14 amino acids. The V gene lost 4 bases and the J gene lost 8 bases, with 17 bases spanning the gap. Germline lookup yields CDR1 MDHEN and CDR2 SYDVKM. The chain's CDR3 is CASSSPGTAGGYTF. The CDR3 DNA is TGTGCCAGCAGTTCACCCGGGACGGCCGGCGGCTACACCTTC.

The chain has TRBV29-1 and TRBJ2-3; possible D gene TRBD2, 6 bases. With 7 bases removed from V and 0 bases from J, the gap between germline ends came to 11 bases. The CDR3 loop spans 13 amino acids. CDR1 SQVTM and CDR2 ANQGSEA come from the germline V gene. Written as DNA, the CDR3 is TGCAGCGGTCGGAGGGGTAGCACAGATACGCAGTATTTT. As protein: CSGRRGSTDTQYF.

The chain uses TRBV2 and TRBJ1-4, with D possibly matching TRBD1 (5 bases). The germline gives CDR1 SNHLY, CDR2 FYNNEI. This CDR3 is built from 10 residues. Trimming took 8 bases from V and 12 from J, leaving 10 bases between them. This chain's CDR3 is CASGGGQLFF. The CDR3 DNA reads TGTGCCAGCGGGGGGGGACAACTGTTTTTT.

The CDR3 DNA sequence: TGCGCCAGCAGTTCTCCGGGGTTGAACTATGGCTACACCTTC. It specifies CASSSPGLNYGYTF. The chain couples TRBV5-1 to TRBJ1-2; unclear D gene. CDR1 SGHRS and CDR2 YFSETQ come from the germline V gene. V gave up 5 bases and J gave up 2 bases, with 13 bases separating them. The CDR3 runs 14 residues.

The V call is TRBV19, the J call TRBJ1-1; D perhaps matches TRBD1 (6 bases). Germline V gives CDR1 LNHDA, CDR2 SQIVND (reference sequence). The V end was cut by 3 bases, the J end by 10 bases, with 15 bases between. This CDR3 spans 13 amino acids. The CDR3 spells CASSINREAGAFF. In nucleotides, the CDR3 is TGTGCCAGTAGTATTAACAGGGAGGCTGGAGCTTTCTTT.

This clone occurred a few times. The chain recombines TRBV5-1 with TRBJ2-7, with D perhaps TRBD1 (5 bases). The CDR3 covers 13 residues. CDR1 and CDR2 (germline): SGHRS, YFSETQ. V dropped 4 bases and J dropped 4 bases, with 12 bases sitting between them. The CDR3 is CASSGHEPYEQYF. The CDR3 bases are TGCGCCAGCAGCGGACACGAACCTTACGAGCAGTACTTC.

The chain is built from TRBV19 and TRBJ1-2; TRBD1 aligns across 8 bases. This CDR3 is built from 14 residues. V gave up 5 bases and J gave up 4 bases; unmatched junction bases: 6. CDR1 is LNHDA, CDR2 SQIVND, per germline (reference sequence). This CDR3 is CASSSTGDSYGYTF. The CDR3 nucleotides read TGTGCCAGTAGTTCGACAGGGGATTCCTATGGCTACACCTTC.

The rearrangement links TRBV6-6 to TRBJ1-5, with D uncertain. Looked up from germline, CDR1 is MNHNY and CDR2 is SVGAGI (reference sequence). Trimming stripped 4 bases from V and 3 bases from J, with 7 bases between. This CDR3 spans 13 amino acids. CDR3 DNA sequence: TGTGCCAGCAGTTCTCAGCTCAATCAGCCCCAGCATTTT. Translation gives CASSSQLNQPQHF.

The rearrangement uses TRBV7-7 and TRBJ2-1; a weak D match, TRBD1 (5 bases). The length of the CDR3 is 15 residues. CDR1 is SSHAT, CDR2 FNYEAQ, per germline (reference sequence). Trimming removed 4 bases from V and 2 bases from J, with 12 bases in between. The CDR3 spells CASSSEDRPYNEQFF. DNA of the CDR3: TGTGCCAGCAGCTCTGAAGACAGACCCTACAATGAGCAGTTCTTC. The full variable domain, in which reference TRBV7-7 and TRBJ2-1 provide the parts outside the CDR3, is GAGVSQSPRYKVTKRGQDVTLRCDPISSHATLYWYQQALGQGPEFLTYFNYEAQPDKSGLPSDRFSAERPEGSISTLTIQRTEQRDSAMYRCASSSEDRPYNEQFFGPGTRLTVL.

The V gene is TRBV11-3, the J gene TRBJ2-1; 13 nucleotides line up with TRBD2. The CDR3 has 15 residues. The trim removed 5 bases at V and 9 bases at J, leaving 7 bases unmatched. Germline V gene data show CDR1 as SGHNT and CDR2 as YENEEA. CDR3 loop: CASSPGLAGDGEQFF. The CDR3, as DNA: TGTGCCAGCAGCCCTGGACTAGCGGGAGACGGTGAGCAGTTCTTC.

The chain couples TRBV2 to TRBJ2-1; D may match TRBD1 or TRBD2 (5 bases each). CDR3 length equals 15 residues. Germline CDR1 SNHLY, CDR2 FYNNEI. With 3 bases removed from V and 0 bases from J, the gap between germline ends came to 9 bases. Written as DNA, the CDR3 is TGTGCCAGCAGTGATGAGGGGTACTCCTACAATGAGCAGTTCTTC. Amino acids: CASSDEGYSYNEQFF.

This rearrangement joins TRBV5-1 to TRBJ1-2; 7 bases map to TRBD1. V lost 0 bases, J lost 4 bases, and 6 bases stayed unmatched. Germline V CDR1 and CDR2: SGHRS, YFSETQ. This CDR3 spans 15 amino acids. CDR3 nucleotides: TGCGCCAGCAGCTTGGCCTCGACAGGGTTCTATGGCTACACCTTC. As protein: CASSLASTGFYGYTF.

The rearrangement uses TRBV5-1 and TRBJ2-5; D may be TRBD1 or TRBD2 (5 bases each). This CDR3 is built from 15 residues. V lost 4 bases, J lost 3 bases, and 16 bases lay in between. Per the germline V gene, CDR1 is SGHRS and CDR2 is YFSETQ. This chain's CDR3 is CASSQTGTSEETQYF. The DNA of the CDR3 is TGCGCCAGCAGCCAGACCGGGACCTCGGAAGAGACCCAGTACTTC.

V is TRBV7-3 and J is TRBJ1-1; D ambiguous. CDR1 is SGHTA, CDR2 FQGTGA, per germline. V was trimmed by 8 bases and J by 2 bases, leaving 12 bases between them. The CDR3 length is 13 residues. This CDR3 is CASGQRANTEAFF. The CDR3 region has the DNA TGTGCCAGCGGTCAGAGGGCAAACACTGAAGCTTTCTTT. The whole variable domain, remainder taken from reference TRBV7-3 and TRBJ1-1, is GAGVSQTPSNKVTEKGKYVELRCDPISGHTALYWYRQSLGQGPEFLIYFQGTGAADDSGLPNDRFFAVRPEGSVSTLKIQRTERGDSAVYLCASGQRANTEAFFGQGTRLTVV.

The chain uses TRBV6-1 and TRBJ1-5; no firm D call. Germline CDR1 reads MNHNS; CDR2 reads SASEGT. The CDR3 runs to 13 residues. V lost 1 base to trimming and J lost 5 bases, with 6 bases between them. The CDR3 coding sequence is TGTGCCAGCAGTGAAGGTTGGGATCAGCCCCAGCATTTT. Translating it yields CASSEGWDQPQHF.

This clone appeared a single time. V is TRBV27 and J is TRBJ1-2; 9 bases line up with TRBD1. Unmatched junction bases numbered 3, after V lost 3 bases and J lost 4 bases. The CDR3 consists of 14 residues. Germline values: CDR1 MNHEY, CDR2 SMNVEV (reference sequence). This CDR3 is CASSLTGGSYGYTF. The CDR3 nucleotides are TGTGCCAGCAGTTTGACAGGGGGGTCCTATGGCTACACCTTC.